This is a list of T cell receptor beta chains from one sample in a study of cytomegalovirus exposure and HLA in healthy donors. The table came from immunoSEQ multiplex PCR; TCRdb's copy has only in-frame clones and leaves some out. The sample's table shows 75,000 to 95,000 clones. The sequenced material came from PBMCs. The receptor source for this set is a man aged 25 to 40 in good health and CMV-seronegative. Each CDR3 is given with its conserved first and last residue. A D gene is named only where the DNA matches it firmly.

d_gene,j_gene,v_gene,len,CDR3aa,CDR3nt
TRBD2,TRBJ2-7,TRBV5-4,15,CASSLEPSGMYEQYF,TGTGCCAGCAGCTTGGAGCCTAGCGGGATGTACGAGCAGTACTTC
TRBD2,TRBJ2-1,TRBV6-4,15,CASRTSGDSYNEQFF,TGTGCCAGCAGAACTAGCGGGGACTCCTACAATGAGCAGTTCTTC
TRBD1,TRBJ1-6,TRBV28,15,CASSFRGRPNSPLHF,TGTGCCAGCAGTTTCAGGGGGCGGCCTAATTCACCCCTCCACTTT
-,TRBJ1-1,TRBV27,11,CASFYYTEAFF,TGTGCCAGCTTTTATTACACTGAAGCTTTCTTT
-,TRBJ2-1,TRBV15,13,CATSRDDGGEQFF,TGTGCCACCAGCAGAGATGACGGGGGTGAGCAGTTCTTC
-,TRBJ2-2,TRBV11-3,13,CASTLRSTGELFF,TGTGCCAGCACTCTAAGGAGCACCGGGGAGCTGTTTTTT
-,TRBJ2-7,TRBV19,15,CASSIGHTMSIPQYF,TGTGCCAGTAGTATAGGCCATACTATGTCTATCCCGCAGTACTTC
-,TRBJ2-3,TRBV11-2,13,CASSSVFTDTQYF,TGTGCCAGCAGCTCAGTATTCACAGATACGCAGTATTTT
-,TRBJ2-3,TRBV7-9,15,CASSLVGLLTDTQYF,TGTGCCAGCAGCTTAGTAGGACTCCTCACAGATACGCAGTATTTT
-,TRBJ2-1,TRBV5-4,16,CASSLAVTGSYNEQFF,TGTGCCAGCAGCTTGGCGGTGACTGGCTCCTACAATGAGCAGTTCTTC
-,TRBJ2-1,TRBV7-3,15,CASSPSIGVVNEQFF,TGTGCCAGCAGCCCCTCTATCGGGGTAGTCAATGAGCAGTTCTTC
-,TRBJ1-4,TRBV2,16,CASKGHGAGLNEKLFF,TGTGCCAGCAAGGGACACGGCGCCGGGCTTAATGAAAAACTGTTTTTT
-,TRBJ2-5,TRBV29-1,15,CSVEDRQGYQETQYF,TGCAGCGTTGAAGATAGGCAGGGTTACCAAGAGACCCAGTACTTC
-,TRBJ2-3,TRBV4-2,13,CASSQESTDTQYF,TGTGCCAGCAGCCAGGAGAGCACAGATACGCAGTATTTT
-,TRBJ2-7,TRBV7-9,15,CASSTLPVISHEQYF,TGTGCCAGCAGCACACTACCGGTGATTTCCCACGAGCAGTACTTC
TRBD2,TRBJ2-7,TRBV7-2,15,CASSLVASGSYEQYF,TGTGCCAGCAGCTTAGTTGCTAGCGGGAGCTACGAGCAGTACTTC
-,TRBJ2-7,TRBV4-3,15,CASSQEVQATYEQYF,TGCGCCAGCAGCCAAGAAGTCCAGGCTACCTACGAGCAGTACTTC